This TCR beta chain was recorded in a study of shared clonotypes between healthy human individuals. The CDR3 loop spans 11 amino acids. Per the germline V gene, CDR1 is DFQATT and CDR2 is SNEGSKA (reference sequence). V lost 3 bases to trimming and J lost 7 bases, with 9 bases between them. The repertoire was sequenced with immunoSEQ multiplex PCR; TCRdb's copy has only in-frame clones and lacks some. The table has about 2.3 million clones, about 92% seen once. Input material: naive CD4+ T cells from PBMCs. Subset meaning: CD45RA+ positively selected. The rearrangement joins TRBV20-1 to TRBJ1-2, with no clear D. This clonotype originated in a man aged 18 to 30 in good health. Some clones in this sample may be carry-over from other donors' samples. The CDR3 coding sequence is TGCAGTGCTAGTTTACCAGGTGGCTACACCTTC. Protein sequence: CSASLPGGYTF.